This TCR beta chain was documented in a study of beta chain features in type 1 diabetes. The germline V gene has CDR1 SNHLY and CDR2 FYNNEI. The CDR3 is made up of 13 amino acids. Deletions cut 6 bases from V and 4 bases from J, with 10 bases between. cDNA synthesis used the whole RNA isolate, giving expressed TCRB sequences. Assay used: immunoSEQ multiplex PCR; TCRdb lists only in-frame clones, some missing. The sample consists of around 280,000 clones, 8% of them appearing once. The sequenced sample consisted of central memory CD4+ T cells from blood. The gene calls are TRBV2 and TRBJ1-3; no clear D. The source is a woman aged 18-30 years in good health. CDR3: CASSKEQGNTIYF. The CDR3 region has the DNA TGTGCCAGCAGCAAGGAACAGGGAAACACCATATATTTT.